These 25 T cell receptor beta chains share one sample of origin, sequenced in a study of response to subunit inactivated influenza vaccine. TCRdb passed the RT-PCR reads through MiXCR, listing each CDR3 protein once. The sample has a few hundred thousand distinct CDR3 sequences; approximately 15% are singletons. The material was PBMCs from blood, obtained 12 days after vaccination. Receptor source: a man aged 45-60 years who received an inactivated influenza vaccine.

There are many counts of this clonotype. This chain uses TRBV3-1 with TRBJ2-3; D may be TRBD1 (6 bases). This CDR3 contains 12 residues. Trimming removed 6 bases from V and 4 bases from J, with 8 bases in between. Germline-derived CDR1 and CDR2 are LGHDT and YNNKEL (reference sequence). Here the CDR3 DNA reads TGTGCCAGCAGTGCAGGGGCAGATACGCAGTATTTT. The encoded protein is CASSAGADTQYF.

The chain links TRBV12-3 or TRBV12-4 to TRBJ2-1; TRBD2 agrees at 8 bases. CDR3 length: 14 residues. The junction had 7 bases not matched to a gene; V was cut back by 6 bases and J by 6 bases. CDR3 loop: CASSPGLGPNEQFF. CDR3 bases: TGTGCCAGCAGCCCGGGACTAGGCCCCAATGAGCAGTTCTTC.

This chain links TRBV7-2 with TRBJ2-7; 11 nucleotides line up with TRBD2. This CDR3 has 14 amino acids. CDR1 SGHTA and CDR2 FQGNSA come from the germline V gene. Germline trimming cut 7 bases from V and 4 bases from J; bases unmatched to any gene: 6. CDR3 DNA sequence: TGTGCCAGCAATTTAGCGGGGGGGTTATACGAGCAGTACTTC. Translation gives CASNLAGGLYEQYF.

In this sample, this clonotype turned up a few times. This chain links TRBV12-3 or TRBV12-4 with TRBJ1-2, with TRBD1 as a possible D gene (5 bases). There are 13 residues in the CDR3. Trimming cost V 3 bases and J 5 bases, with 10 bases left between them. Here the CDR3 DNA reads TGTGCCAGCAGTTTGTACAAGGGGTATGGCTACACCTTC. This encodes CASSLYKGYGYTF.

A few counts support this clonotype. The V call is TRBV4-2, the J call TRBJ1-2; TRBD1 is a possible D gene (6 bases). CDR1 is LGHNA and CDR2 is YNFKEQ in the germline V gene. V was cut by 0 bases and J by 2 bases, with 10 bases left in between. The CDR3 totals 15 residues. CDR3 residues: CASSQDLGTNYGYTF. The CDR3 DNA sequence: TGTGCCAGCAGCCAAGATTTGGGGACAAACTATGGCTACACCTTC.

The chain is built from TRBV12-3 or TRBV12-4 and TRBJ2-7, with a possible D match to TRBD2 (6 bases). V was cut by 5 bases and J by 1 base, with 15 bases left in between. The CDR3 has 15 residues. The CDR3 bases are TGTGCCAGCAGTGGGGCAGAGGAGGGGTCCTACGAGCAGTACTTC. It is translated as CASSGAEEGSYEQYF.

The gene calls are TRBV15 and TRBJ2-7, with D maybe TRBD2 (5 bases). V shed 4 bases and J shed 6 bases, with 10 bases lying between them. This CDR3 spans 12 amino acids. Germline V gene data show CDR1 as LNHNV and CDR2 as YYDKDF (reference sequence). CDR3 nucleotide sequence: TGTGCCACCAGCAACCCAGGAGGCGAGCAGTACTTC. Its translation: CATSNPGGEQYF.

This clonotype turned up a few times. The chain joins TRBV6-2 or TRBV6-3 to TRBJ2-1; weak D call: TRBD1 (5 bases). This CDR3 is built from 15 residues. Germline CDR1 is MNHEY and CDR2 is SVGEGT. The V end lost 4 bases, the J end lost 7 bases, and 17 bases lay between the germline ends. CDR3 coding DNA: TGTGCCAGCAGTTCGACCACAAGGGGTATGAATGAGCAGTTCTTC. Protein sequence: CASSSTTRGMNEQFF.

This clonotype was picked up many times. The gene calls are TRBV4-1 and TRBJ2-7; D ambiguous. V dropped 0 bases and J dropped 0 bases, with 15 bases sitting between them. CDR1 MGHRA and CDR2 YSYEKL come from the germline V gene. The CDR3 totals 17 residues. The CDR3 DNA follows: TGCGCCAGCAGCCAAGATCCCGGCCAGAAAAGCTCCTACGAGCAGTACTTC. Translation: CASSQDPGQKSSYEQYF.

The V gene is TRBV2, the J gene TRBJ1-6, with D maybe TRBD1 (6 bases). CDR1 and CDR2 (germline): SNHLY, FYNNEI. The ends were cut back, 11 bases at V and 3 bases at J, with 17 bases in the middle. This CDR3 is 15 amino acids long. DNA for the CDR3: TGTGCCGGAAAGGCCAGGGACAACTATAATTCACCCCTCCACTTT. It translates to CAGKARDNYNSPLHF.

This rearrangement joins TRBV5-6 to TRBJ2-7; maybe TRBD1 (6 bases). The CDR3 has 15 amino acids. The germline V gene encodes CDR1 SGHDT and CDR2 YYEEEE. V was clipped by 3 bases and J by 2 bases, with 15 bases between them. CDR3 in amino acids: CASSSGQSFTYEQYF. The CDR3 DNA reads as TGTGCCAGCAGCTCCGGACAGTCATTTACCTACGAGCAGTACTTC.

The CDR3 loop is CASSQDRTGGNTIYF. The CDR3 DNA sequence: TGCGCCAGCAGCCAAGATCGAACGGGTGGAAACACCATATATTTT. The rearrangement links TRBV4-3 to TRBJ1-3, with unresolved D. The germline gives CDR1 LGHNA, CDR2 YSLEER. This CDR3 is built from 15 residues. The V gene lost 0 bases and the J gene lost 3 bases, with 9 bases spanning the gap.

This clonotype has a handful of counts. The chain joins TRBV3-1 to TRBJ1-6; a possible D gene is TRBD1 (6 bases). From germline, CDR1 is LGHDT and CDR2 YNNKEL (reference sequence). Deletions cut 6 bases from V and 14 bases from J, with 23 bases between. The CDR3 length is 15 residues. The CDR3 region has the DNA TGTGCCAGCAGTCACCCCGGGACACCGTTGGTGGCCCTCCACTTT. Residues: CASSHPGTPLVALHF.

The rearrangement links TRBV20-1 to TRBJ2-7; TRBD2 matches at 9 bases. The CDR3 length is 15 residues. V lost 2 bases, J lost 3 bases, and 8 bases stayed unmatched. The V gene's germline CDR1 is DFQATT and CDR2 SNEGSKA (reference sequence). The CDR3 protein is CSARSRPSGIYEQYF. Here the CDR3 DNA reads TGCAGTGCTAGATCTCGGCCTAGCGGGATCTACGAGCAGTACTTC.

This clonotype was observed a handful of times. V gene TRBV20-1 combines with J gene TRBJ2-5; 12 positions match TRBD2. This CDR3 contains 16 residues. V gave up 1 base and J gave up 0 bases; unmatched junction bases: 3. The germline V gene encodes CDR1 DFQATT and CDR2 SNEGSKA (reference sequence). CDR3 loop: CSARVWTSGNQETQYF. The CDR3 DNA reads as TGCAGTGCTAGAGTCTGGACTAGCGGGAACCAAGAGACCCAGTACTTC.

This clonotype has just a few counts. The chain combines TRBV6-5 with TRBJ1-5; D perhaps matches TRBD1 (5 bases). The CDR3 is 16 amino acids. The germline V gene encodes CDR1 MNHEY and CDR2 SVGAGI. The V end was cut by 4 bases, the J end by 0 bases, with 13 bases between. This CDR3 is CASSSPGRTSNQPQHF. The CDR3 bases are TGTGCCAGCAGTTCCCCGGGACGGACTAGCAATCAGCCCCAGCATTTT.

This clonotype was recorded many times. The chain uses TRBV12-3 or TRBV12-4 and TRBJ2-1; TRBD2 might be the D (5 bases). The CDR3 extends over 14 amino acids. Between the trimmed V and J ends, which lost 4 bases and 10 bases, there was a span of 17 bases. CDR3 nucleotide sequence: TGTGCCAGCAGTTCACGGACGGACGGAGGCGAGCAGTTCTTC. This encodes CASSSRTDGGEQFF.

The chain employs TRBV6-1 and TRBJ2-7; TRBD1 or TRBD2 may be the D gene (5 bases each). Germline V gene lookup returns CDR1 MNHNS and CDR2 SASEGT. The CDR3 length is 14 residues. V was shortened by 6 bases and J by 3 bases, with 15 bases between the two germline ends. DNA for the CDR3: TGTGCCAGCAGGGGGGACGTAGGGAACTACGAGCAGTACTTC. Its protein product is CASRGDVGNYEQYF.

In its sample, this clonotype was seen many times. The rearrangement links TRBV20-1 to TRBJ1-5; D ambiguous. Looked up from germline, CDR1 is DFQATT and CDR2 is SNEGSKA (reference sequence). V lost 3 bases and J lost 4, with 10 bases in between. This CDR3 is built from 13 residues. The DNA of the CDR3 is TGCAGTGCTAGGGGCAGCTATAATCAGCCCCAGCATTTT. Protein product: CSARGSYNQPQHF.

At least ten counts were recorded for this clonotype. The CDR3, as DNA: TGTGCCAGCAGCCACCGGACAGGGGTCGACTATGGCTACACCTTC. Amino acids: CASSHRTGVDYGYTF. The gene calls are TRBV3-1 and TRBJ1-2, with 9 bases that match TRBD1. V dropped 3 bases and J dropped 3; count of bases not matched to a gene: 5. The CDR3 sequence is 15 residues long. Germline V CDR1 and CDR2: LGHDT, YNNKEL (reference sequence).

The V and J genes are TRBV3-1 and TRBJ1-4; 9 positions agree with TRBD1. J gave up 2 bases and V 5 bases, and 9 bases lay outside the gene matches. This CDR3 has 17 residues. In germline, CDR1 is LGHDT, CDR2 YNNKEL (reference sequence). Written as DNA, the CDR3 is TGTGCCAGCAGCGCCGGGACAGGGAGGATGACTAATGAAAAACTGTTTTTT. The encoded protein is CASSAGTGRMTNEKLFF.

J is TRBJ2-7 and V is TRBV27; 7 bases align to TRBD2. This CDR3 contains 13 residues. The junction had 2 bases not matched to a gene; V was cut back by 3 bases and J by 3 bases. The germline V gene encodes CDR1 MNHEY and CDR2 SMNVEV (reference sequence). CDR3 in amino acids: CASSFGEGYEQYF. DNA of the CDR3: TGTGCCAGCAGTTTTGGGGAGGGCTACGAGCAGTACTTC.

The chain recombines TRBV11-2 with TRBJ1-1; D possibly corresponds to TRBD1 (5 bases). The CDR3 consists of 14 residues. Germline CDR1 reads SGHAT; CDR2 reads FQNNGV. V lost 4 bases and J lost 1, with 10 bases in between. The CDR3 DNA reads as TGTGCCAGCAGCTCCAGGGAACAGAACACTGAAGCTTTCTTT. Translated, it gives CASSSREQNTEAFF.

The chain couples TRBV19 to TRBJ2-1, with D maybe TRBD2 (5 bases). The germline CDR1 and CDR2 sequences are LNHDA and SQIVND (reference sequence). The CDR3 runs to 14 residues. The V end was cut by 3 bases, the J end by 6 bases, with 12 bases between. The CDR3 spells CASSIGVRGNEQFF. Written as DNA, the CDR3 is TGTGCCAGTAGTATTGGGGTCCGGGGCAATGAGCAGTTCTTC.

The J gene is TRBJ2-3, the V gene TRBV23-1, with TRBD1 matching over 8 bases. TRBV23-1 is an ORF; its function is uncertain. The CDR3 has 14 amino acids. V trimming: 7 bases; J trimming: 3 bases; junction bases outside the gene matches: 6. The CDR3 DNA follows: TGCGCCAGCACCCCCCAGGGGGCTACAGATACGCAGTATTTT. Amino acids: CASTPQGATDTQYF.